This TCR beta chain came from a study of CD8 T cells in ankylosing spondylitis. Study outcomes and limitations: Ankylosing spondylitis blood seemed to carry a telltale TCR beta motif made of roughly eight highly homologous variants.

This CDR3 comprises 13 residues. CDR1 and CDR2 (germline): DFQATT, SNEGSKA (reference sequence). Trimming stripped 5 bases from V and 2 bases from J, with 11 bases between. This clonotype was detected only a few times. Its specificity is not known. Quantitative molecular-barcoded 5'-RACE generated the TCR beta libraries. TCRdb recomputed calls from the 5' RACE reads with MiXCR, one row per CDR3 protein. The repertoire has hundreds of thousands of distinct CDR3 sequences, roughly 12% of them found once; the top ten carry more than 0.5%. The J gene is TRBJ2-3, the V gene TRBV20-1, with D perhaps matching TRBD1 (6 bases). Input material: blood, either unsorted or a sorted T cell fraction (not recorded which). This clonotype was obtained from a male donor with ankylosing spondylitis. The CDR3 region is CSAARGATDTQYF. CDR3 nucleotide sequence: TGCAGTGCTGCCAGGGGAGCCACAGATACGCAGTATTTT.